The 10 T cell receptor beta chains in this list originate from one sample, sequenced in a study of a mutant IDH1 vaccine in newly diagnosed glioma. Only in-frame clones appear in the TCRdb table, and some are missing; sequencing was by immunoSEQ multiplex PCR. The sample holds roughly 60,000 clones, approximately 81% seen once. Time point of the sample: week 23, last vaccination. Every vaccine dose comprised 300 ug of mutant IDH1 20-mer peptide plus topical imiquimod. These receptors' targets are unknown. The specimen was PBMCs, collected from a glioma patient whose treatment included an IDH1 peptide vaccine. The origin of the receptors is a man aged 30-40 years with glioma.

This chain links TRBV7-2 with TRBJ2-5, with 9 bases matching TRBD1. The CDR3 has 14 residues. The trim removed 6 bases at V and 5 bases at J, leaving 7 bases unmatched. Germline V gives CDR1 SGHTA, CDR2 FQGNSA. The CDR3 loop reads CASRHTGGVETQYF. The CDR3, as DNA: TGTGCCAGCAGGCATACAGGGGGCGTGGAGACCCAGTACTTC.

The chain carries TRBV5-4 and TRBJ1-1; tentatively, D is TRBD1 (5 bases). This CDR3 has 14 amino acids. In germline, CDR1 is SGHNT, CDR2 YYREEE (reference sequence). V shed 3 bases and J shed 1 base, with 10 bases lying between them. The CDR3 sequence is CASSWGGGNTEAFF. For the CDR3, the DNA is TGTGCCAGCAGCTGGGGGGGAGGGAACACTGAAGCTTTCTTT.

The chain has TRBV27 and TRBJ1-3, with TRBD1 as a possible D gene (5 bases). There are 15 residues in the CDR3. Germline CDR1 and CDR2: MNHEY and SMNVEV (reference sequence). V lost 6 bases and J 1 base, leaving 13 bases between the germline ends. The CDR3, as DNA: TGTGCCAGCAGCCGCGCGGGGCTTTCTGGAAACACCATATATTTT. Translation: CASSRAGLSGNTIYF.

The V call is TRBV6-1, the J call TRBJ2-1; the match to TRBD2 covers 10 bases. Germline lookup yields CDR1 MNHNS and CDR2 SASEGT. With V trimmed by 6 bases and J by 7 bases, 3 bases remained unmatched. This CDR3 region has 13 residues. In DNA, the CDR3 is TGTGCCAGCAGCACGACTAGCGGGAATGAGCAGTTCTTC. Amino acid sequence: CASSTTSGNEQFF.

This chain connects TRBV4-2 to TRBJ1-2; D gene ambiguous. The CDR3 runs to 15 residues. Germline-derived CDR1 and CDR2 are LGHNA and YNFKEQ. Trimming removed 4 bases from V and 1 base from J, with 13 bases in between. CDR3 residues: CASSPLQDNNYGYTF. CDR3 DNA sequence: TGTGCCAGCAGCCCCTTACAAGATAATAACTATGGCTACACCTTC.

V gene TRBV4-1 combines with J gene TRBJ1-2; D is unclear. Per germline, CDR1 MGHRA and CDR2 YSYEKL. V was cut by 2 bases and J by 10 bases, with 29 bases left in between. The CDR3 loop spans 18 amino acids. Written as DNA, the CDR3 is TGCGCCAGCAGCCAACTTTGGATACCACCGGGTACGACTATAAACTACACCTTC. Residues: CASSQLWIPPGTTINYTF.

The rearrangement uses TRBV29-1 and TRBJ2-2; 7 nucleotides agree with TRBD1. The CDR3 covers 17 residues. CDR1 and CDR2 from the germline V gene are SQVTM and ANQGSEA. Losses at the gene ends were 7 bases for V and 1 base for J; bases not matched to a gene: 15. The CDR3 DNA reads as TGCAGCGCATCGGACAGGACCTTCCTTGGGAACACCGGGGAGCTGTTTTTT. This gives the protein CSASDRTFLGNTGELFF.

V and J are TRBV5-1 and TRBJ2-3; 10 bases fit TRBD1. The CDR3 covers 16 residues. Germline values: CDR1 SGHRS, CDR2 YFSETQ. The junction had 3 bases not matched to a gene; V was cut back by 0 bases and J by 2 bases. The CDR3 protein is CASSLGTGGNTDTQYF. The CDR3 DNA reads TGCGCCAGCAGCTTGGGGACAGGGGGAAACACAGATACGCAGTATTTT.

This clone appeared a single time. CDR3 in amino acids: CASSERATAGEQYF. CDR3 sequence (DNA): TGCGCCAGCAGTGAGAGGGCTACTGCCGGCGAGCAGTACTTC. The rearrangement uses TRBV10-1 and TRBJ2-7; D gene unclear. The V gene's germline CDR1 is WNHNN and CDR2 SYGVQD (reference sequence). The CDR3 consists of 14 residues. V was clipped by 2 bases and J by 6 bases, with 14 bases between them.

V usage is TRBV5-8 and J usage is TRBJ2-1; D may correspond to TRBD1 or TRBD2 (5 bases each). Trimming left V 0 bases short and J 10 bases short, with 8 bases between. The germline CDR1 and CDR2 sequences are SGHTS and YDEGEE. The CDR3 contains 12 residues. The CDR3 here is CASSLVEGEQFF. In DNA, the CDR3 is TGTGCCAGCAGCTTGGTTGAGGGGGAGCAGTTCTTC.